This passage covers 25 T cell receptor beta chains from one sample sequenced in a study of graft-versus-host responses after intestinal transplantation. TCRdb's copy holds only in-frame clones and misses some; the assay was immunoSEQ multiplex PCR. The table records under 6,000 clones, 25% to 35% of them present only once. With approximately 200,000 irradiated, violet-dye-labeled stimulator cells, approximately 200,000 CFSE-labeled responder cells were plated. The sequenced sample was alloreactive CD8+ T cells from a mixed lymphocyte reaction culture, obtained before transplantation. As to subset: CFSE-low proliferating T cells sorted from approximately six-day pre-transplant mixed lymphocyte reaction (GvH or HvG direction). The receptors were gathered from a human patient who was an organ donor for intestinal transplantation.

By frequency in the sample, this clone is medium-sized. CDR3 protein: CASSRGTLTGELFF. The CDR3 DNA is TGTGCCAGCAGCCGTGGGACTCTAACCGGGGAGCTGTTTTTT. The rearrangement joins TRBV4-2 to TRBJ2-2; TRBD2 might be the D (6 bases). The CDR3 has 14 amino acids. Germline CDR1 LGHNA, CDR2 YNFKEQ. The V end was cut by 4 bases, the J end by 5 bases, with 11 bases between.

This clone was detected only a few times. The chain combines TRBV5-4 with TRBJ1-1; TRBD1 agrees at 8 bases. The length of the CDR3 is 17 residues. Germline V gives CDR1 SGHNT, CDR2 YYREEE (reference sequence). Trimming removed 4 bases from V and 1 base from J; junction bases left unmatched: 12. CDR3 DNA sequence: TGTGCCAGCAGCCAAGTTGTATACAGGGGGAAGAACACTGAAGCTTTCTTT. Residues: CASSQVVYRGKNTEAFF.

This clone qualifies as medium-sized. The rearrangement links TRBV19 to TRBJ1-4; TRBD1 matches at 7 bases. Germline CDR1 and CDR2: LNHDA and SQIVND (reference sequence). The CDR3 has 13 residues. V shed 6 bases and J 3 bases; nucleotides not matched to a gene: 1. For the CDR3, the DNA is TGTGCCAGTAGAGACAGGGCTAATGAAAAACTGTTTTTT. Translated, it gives CASRDRANEKLFF. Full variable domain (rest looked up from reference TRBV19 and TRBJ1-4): DGGITQSPKYLFRKEGQNVTLSCEQNLNHDAMYWYRQDPGQGLRLIYYSQIVNDFQKGDIAEGYSVSREKKESFPLTVTSAQKNPTAFYLCASRDRANEKLFFGSGTQLSVL.

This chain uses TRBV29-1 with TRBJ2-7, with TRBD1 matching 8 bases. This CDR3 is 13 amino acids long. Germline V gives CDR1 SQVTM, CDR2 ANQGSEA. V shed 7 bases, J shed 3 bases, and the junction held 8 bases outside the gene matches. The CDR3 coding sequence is TGCAGCGCCCAGGGGGCAGCATTCTACGAGCAGTACTTC. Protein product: CSAQGAAFYEQYF.

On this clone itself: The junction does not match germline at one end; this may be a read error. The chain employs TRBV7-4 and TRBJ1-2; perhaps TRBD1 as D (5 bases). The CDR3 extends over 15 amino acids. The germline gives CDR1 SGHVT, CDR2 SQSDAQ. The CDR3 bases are TGTGTCAGCAGCTCCGAAGGGACTCCTAACTATGGCTACACCTTC. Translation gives CVSSSEGTPNYGYTF.

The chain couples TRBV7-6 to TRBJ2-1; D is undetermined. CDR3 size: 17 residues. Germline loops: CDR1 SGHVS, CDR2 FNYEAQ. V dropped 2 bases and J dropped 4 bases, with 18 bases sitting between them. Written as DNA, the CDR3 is TGTGCCAGCAGCTTAAAGGATTTCGGGTCGAATTACAATGAGCAGTTCTTC. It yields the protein CASSLKDFGSNYNEQFF.

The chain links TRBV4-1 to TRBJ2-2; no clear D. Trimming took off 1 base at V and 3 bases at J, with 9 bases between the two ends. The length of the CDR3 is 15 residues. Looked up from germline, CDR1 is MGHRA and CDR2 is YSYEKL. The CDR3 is CASSQVVSYTGELFF. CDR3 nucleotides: TGCGCCAGCAGCCAAGTCGTATCGTACACCGGGGAGCTGTTTTTT.

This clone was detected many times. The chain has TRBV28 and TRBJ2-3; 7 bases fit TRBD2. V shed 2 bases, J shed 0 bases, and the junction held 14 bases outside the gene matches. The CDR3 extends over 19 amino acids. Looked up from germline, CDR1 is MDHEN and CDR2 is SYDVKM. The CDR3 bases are TGTGCCAGCAGTTTAGCCGTAAGCGGGGAGGTGGGTAGCACAGATACGCAGTATTTT. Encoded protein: CASSLAVSGEVGSTDTQYF.

In DNA, the CDR3 is TGTGCCAGCACCCTTTCCGGACACGAGGCCTACGAGCAGTACGTC. The encoded protein is CASTLSGHEAYEQYV. The chain links TRBV2 to TRBJ2-7, with a weak D call TRBD1 (5 bases). Germline lookup yields CDR1 SNHLY and CDR2 FYNNEI. Trimming took off 7 bases at V and 2 bases at J, with 18 bases between the two ends. The CDR3 is 15 amino acids.

DNA of the CDR3: TGTGCCACCAGCAGAGATAAGGGGCCTGACTTTAACTATGGCTACACCTTC. Protein sequence: CATSRDKGPDFNYGYTF. V is TRBV15 and J is TRBJ1-2; D is possibly TRBD1 (5 bases). The V end was cut by 0 bases, the J end by 1 base, with 15 bases between. CDR3 length: 17 amino acids. Germline assignment: CDR1 LNHNV and CDR2 YYDKDF (reference sequence).

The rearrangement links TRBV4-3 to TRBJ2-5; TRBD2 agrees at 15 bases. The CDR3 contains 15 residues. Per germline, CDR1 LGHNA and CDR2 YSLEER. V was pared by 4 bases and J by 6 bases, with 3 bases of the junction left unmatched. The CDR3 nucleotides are TGCGCCAGCAGCCGGACTAGCGGGGGGGCCCAGACCCAGTACTTC. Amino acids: CASSRTSGGAQTQYF.

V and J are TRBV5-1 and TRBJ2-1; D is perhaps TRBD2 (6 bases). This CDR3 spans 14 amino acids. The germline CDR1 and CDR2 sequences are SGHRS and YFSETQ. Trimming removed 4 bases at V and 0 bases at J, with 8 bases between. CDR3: CASSPGSSYNEQFF. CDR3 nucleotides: TGCGCCAGCAGCCCCGGGAGCTCCTACAATGAGCAGTTCTTC.

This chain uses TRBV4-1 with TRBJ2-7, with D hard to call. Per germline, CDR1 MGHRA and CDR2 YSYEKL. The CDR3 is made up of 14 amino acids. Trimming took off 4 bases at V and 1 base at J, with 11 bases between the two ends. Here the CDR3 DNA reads TGCGCCAGCAGCCCAGCTTCAGGATCCTACGAGCAGTACGTC. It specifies CASSPASGSYEQYV.

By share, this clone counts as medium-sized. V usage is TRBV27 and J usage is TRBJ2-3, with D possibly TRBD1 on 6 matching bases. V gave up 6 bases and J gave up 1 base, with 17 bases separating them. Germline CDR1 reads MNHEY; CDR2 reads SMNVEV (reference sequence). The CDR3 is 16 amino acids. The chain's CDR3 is CASRRRTVTGTDTQYF. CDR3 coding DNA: TGTGCCAGCAGGCGAAGGACAGTCACTGGCACAGATACGCAGTATTTT.

CDR3 region: CASSSQETQYF. CDR3 nucleotides: TGTGCCAGCAGCTCACAAGAGACCCAGTACTTC. The V gene is TRBV7-3, the J gene TRBJ2-5; unclear D gene. The CDR3 covers 11 residues. Trimming pared 4 bases from V and 2 bases from J, leaving 2 bases between. Per germline, CDR1 SGHTA and CDR2 FQGTGA.

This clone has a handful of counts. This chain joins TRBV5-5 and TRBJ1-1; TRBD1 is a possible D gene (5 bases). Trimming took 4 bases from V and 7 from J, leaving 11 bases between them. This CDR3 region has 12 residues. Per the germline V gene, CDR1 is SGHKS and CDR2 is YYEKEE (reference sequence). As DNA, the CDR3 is TGTGCCAGCAGCCTGCTCGGGGGTGAAGCTTTCTTT. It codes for CASSLLGGEAFF. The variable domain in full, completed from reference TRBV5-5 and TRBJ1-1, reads DAGVTQSPTHLIKTRGQQVTLRCSPISGHKSVSWYQQVLGQGPQFIFQYYEKEERGRGNFPDRFSARQFPNYSSELNVNALLLGDSALYLCASSLLGGEAFFGQGTRLTVV.

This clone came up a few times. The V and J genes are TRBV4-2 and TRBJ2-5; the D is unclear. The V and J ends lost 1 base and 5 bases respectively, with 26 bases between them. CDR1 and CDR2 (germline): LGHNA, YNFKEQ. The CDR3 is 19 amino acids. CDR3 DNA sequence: TGTGCCAGCAGCCAAGCACAGTCCTACACTGTCGGTGGTGAGGAGACCCAGTACTTC. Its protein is CASSQAQSYTVGGEETQYF.

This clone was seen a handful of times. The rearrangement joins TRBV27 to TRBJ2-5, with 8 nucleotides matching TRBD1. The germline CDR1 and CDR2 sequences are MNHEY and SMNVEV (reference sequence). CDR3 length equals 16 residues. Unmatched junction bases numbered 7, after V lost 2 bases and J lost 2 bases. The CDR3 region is CASSLDIGTGQETQYF. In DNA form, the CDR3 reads TGTGCCAGCAGTTTAGACATAGGGACAGGTCAAGAGACCCAGTACTTC.

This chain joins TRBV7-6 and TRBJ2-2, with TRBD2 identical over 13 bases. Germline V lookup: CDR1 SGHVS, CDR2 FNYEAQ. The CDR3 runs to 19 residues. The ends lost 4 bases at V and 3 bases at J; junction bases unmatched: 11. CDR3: CASSSVATSGGAHTGELFF. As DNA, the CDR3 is TGTGCCAGCAGCTCGGTGGCCACTAGCGGGGGGGCTCACACCGGGGAGCTGTTTTTT.

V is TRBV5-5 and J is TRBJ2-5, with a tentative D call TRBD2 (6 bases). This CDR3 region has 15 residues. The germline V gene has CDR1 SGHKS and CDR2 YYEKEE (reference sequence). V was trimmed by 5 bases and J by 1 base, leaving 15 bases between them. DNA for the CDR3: TGTGCCAGCAGACTGGACTACGCCCCCCAAGAGACCCAGTACTTC. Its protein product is CASRLDYAPQETQYF.

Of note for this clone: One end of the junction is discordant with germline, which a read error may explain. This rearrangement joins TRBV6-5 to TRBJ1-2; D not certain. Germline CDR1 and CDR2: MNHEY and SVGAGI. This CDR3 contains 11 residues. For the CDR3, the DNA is TGTGCCATCAGTGAGGGAAACGGCTACACCTTC. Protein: CAISEGNGYTF.

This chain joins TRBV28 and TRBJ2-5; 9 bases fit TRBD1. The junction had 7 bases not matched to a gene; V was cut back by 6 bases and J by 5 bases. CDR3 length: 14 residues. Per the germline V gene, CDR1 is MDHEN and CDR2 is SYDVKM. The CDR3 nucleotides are TGTGCCAGCAGCTTTACACAGGGGGCGGAGACCCAGTACTTC. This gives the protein CASSFTQGAETQYF.

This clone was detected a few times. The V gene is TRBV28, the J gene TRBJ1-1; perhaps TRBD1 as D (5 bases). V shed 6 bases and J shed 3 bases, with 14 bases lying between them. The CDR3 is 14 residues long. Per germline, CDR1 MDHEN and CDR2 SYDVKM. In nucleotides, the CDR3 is TGTGCCAGCAGCCCCTCGGGGGACCACACTGAAGCTTTCTTT. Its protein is CASSPSGDHTEAFF.

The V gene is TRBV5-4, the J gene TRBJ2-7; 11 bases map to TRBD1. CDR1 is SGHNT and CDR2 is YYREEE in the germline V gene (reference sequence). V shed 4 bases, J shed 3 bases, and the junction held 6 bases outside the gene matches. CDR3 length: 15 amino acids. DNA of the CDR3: TGTGCCAGCAGCCCGGGGACAGGGGGGGACTACGAGCAGTACGTC. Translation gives CASSPGTGGDYEQYV.

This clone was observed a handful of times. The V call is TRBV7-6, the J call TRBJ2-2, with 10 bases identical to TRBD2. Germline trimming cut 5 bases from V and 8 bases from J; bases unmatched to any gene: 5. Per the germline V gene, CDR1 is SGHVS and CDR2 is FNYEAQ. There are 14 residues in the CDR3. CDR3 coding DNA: TGTGCCAGCAGCCTGCTGACTAGCGGGGGGGAGCTGTTTTTT. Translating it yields CASSLLTSGGELFF. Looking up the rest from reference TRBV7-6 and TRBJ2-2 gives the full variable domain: GAGVSQSPRYKVTKRGQDVALRCDPISGHVSLYWYRQALGQGPEFLTYFNYEAQQDKSGLPNDRFSAERPEGSISTLTIQRTEQRDSAMYRCASSLLTSGGELFFGEGSRLTVL.